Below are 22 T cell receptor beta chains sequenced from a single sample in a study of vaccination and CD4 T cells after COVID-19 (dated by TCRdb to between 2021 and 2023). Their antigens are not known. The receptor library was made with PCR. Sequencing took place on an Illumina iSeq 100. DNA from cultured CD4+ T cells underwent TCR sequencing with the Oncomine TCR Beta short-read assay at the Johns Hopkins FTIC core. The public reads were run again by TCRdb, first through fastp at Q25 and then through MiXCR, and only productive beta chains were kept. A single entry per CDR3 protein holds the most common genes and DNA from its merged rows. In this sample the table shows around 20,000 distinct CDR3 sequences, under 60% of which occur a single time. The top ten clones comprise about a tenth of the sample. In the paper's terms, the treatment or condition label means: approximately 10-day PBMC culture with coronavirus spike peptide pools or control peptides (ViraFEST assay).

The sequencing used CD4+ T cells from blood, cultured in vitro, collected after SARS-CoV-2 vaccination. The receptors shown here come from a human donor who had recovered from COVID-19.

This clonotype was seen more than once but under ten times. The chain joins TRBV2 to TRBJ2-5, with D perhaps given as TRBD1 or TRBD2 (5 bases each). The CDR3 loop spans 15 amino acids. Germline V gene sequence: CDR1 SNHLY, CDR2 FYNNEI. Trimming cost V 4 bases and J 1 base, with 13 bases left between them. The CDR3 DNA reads TGTGCCAGCAGTGTGGTGAGGGGAGTCCAAGAGACCCAGTACTTC. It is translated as CASSVVRGVQETQYF. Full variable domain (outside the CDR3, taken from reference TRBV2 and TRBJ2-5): EPEVTQTPSHQVTQMGQEVILRCVPISNHLYFYWYRQILGQKVEFLVSFYNNEISEKSEIFDDQFSVERPDGSNFTLKIRSTKLEDSAMYFCASSVVRGVQETQYFGPGTRLLVL.

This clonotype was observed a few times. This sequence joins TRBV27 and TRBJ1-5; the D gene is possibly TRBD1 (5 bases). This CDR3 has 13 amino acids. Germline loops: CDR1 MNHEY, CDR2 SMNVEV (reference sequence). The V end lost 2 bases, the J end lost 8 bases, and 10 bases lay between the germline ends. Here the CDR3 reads CASSLTRVEPQHF. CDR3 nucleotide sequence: TGTGCCAGCAGTTTAACCAGGGTTGAGCCCCAGCATTTT.

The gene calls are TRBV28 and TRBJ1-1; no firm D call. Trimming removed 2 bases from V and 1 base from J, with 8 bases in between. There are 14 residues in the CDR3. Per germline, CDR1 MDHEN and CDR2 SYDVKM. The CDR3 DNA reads TGTGCCAGCAGTTTACCGGGCCAGAACACTGAAGCTTTCTTT. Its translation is CASSLPGQNTEAFF.

DNA of the CDR3: TGTGCCAGCAGTTACAGACAGGGGAACACTGAAGCTTTCTTT. This translates into CASSYRQGNTEAFF. The J gene is TRBJ1-1, the V gene TRBV6-2 or TRBV6-3, with 7 bases lining up with TRBD1. V lost 2 bases, J lost 1 base, and 1 base stayed unmatched. CDR1 is MNHEY, CDR2 SVGEGT, per germline. CDR3 size: 14 residues.

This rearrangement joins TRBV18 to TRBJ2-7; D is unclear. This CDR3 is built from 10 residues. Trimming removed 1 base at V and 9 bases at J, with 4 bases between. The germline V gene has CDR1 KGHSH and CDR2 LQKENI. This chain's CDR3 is CASSPRAQYF. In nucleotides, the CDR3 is TGTGCCAGCTCACCACGTGCGCAGTACTTC.

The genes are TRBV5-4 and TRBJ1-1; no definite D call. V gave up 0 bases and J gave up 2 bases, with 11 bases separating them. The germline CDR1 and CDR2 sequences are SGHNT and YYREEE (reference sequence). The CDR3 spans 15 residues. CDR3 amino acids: CASSLASTSNTEAFF. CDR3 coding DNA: TGTGCCAGCAGCTTGGCCTCGACGAGTAACACTGAAGCTTTCTTT.

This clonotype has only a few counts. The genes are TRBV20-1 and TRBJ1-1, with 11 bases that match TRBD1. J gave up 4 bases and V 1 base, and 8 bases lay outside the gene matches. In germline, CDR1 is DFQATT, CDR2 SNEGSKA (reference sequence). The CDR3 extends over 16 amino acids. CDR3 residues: CSARVRDRGFTTEAFF. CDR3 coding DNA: TGCAGTGCTAGAGTACGGGACAGGGGGTTCACCACTGAAGCTTTCTTT.

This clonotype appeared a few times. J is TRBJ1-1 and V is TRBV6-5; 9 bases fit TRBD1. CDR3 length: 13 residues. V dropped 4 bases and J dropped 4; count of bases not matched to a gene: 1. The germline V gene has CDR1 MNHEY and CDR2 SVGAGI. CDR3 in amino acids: CASSWTGATEAFF. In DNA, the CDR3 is TGTGCCAGCAGTTGGACAGGGGCCACTGAAGCTTTCTTT.

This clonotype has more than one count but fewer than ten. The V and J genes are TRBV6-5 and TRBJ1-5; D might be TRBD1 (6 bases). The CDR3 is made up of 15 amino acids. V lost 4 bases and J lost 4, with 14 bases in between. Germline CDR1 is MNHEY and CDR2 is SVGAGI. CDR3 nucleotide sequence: TGTGCCAGCAGTTCACTATCAGGGGTAAATCAGCCCCAGCATTTT. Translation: CASSSLSGVNQPQHF.

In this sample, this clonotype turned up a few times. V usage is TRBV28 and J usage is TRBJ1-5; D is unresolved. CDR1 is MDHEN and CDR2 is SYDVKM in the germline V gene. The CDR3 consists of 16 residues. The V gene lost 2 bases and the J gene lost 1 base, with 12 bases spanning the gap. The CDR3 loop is CASSLGLGSSNQPQHF. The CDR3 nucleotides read TGTGCCAGCAGTTTAGGCCTGGGGAGCAGCAATCAGCCCCAGCATTTT. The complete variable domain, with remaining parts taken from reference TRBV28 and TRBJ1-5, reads DVKVTQSSRYLVKRTGEKVFLECVQDMDHENMFWYRQDPGLGLRLIYFSYDVKMKEKGDIPEGYSVSREKKERFSLILESASTNQTSMYLCASSLGLGSSNQPQHFGDGTRLSIL.

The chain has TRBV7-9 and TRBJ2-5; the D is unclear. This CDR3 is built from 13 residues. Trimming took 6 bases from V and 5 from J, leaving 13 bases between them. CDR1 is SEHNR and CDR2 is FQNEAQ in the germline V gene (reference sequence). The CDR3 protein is CASSNDARETQYF. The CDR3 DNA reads TGTGCCAGCAGTAATGACGCCCGGGAGACCCAGTACTTC.

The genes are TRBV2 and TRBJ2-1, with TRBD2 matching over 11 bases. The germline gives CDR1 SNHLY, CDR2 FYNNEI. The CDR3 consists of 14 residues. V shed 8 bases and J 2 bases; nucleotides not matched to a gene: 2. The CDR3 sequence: CASPTSGTYNEQFF. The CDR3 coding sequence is TGTGCCAGCCCGACTAGCGGGACCTACAATGAGCAGTTCTTC.

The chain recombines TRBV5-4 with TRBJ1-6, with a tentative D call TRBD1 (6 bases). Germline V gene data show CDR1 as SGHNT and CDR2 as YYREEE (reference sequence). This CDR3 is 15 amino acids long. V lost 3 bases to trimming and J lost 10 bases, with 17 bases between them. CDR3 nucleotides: TGTGCCAGCAGCTCGGGGGGGGACACAAACTCACCCCTCCACTTT. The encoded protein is CASSSGGDTNSPLHF.

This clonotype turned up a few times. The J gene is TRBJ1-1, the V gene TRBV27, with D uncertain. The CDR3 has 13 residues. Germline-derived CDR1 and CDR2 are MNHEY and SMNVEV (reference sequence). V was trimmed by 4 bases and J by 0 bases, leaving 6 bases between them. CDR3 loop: CASSSLVNTEAFF. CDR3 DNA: TGTGCCAGCAGTTCGTTAGTGAACACTGAAGCTTTCTTT.

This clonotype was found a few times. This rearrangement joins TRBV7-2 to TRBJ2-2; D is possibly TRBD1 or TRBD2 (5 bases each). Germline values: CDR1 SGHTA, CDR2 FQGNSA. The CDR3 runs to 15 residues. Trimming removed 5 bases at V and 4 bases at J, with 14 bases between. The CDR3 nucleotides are TGTGCCAGCAGCCGGGACCGCTCAAGCACCGGGGAGCTGTTTTTT. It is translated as CASSRDRSSTGELFF.

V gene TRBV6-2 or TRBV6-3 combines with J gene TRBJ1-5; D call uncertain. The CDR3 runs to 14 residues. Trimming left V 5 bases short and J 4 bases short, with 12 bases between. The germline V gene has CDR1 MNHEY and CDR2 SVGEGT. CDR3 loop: CASSPDTINQPQHF. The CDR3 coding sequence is TGTGCCAGCAGTCCAGACACAATTAATCAGCCCCAGCATTTT.

The CDR3 bases are TGTGCCAGCAGTGAAGGTTTGAGCTCCTACGAGCAGTACTTC. This encodes CASSEGLSSYEQYF. The J gene is TRBJ2-7, the V gene TRBV2; D remains unclear. V was pared by 1 base and J by 0 bases, with 7 bases between. CDR1 is SNHLY, CDR2 FYNNEI, per germline. The CDR3 length is 14 residues.

CDR3 in DNA: TGTGCCAGCAGCAAAGCGCTGTCGACAGCCTCTAAGGGGATGAACACTGAAGCTTTCTTT. Translation gives CASSKALSTASKGMNTEAFF. The chain has TRBV21-1 and TRBJ1-1; the DNA was not compared with TRBD1, the D call given in the table. TRBV21-1 is deemed a pseudogene. The CDR3 runs to 20 residues.

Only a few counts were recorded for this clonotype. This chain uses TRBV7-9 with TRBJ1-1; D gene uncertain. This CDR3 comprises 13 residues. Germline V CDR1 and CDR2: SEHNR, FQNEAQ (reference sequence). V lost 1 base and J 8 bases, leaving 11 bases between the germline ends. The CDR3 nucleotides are TGTGCCAGCAGCTTAGGGTTGAAAACCGAAGCTTTCTTT. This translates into CASSLGLKTEAFF.

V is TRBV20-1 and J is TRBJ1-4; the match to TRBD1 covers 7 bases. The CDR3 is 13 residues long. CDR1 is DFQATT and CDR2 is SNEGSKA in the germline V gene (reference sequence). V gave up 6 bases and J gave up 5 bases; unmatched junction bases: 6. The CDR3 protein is CSARDRMNEKLFF. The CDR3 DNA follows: TGCAGTGCCAGGGACAGAATGAATGAAAAACTGTTTTTT.

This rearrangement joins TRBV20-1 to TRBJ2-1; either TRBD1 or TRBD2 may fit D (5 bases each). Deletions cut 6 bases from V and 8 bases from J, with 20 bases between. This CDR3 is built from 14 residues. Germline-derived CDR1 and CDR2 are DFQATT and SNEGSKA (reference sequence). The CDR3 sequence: CSAVRPSPRDEQFF. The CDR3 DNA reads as TGCAGTGCCGTTCGACCTAGCCCCAGGGATGAGCAGTTCTTC.

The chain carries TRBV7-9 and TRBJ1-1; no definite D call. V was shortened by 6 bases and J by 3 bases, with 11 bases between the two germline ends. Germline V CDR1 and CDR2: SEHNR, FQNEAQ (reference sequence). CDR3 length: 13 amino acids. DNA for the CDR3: TGTGCCAGCAGGATCTATAGTGACACTGAAGCTTTCTTT. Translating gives CASRIYSDTEAFF.